This T cell receptor (beta chain) was sequenced for a study of blood T cells in healthy people across ages (dated by TCRdb to 2015 to 2017). About the investigation overall: In model experiments, roughly one uniquely barcoded TCR beta cDNA molecule per two T cells was captured by template switching. Age-related changes in TCR beta repertoire diversity were measured in the study by deep sequencing normalized with unique cDNA molecular identifiers. Four age groups were formed from the donors: young (average about 15 years), middle-aged (around 41), aged (around 62) and long-lived (82). Two additional independent replicas of 1 million unique cDNA reads from the same blood draw were analyzed for two donors (one aged 18 to 30 and one aged 80 or older).

Systemically healthy Caucasian individuals from Russia, 39 in total and aged about 6 to 100 years, were included as donors. Around 10 milliliters of peripheral blood were drawn from each donor into EDTA-treated Vacutainer tubes. Ficoll-Paque density-gradient centrifugation was used to isolate PBMCs, with at least 6.5 million per sample. Trizol reagent was used to extract total RNA from PBMCs, with at least 6 micrograms per sample. For every donor, an aliquot of PBMCs went through flow cytometry to measure the percentages of naive CD45RAhigh/CD27high T cells. The paper as a whole reports these results and caveats: There was a strong correlation between observed TCR beta diversity and the percentage of naive T cells measured by flow cytometry. Observed TCR beta diversity per million T cells fell roughly linearly with age, and a significant reduction was already apparent by age around 39. Conclusive comparison of naive and antigen-experienced compartments was prevented by the profiling of bulk unsorted PBMCs. Compared with the aged group, the long-lived group had more naive CD4+ T cells, fewer expanded clones and increased TCR diversity, a pattern suggesting age selection. Because donor CMV infection status was unknown, age-related changes in expanded clonotypes were potentially confounded. Estimates of total diversity from one million sequenced T cells were regarded as lower bounds and underestimates.

As concerns this clonotype: No cognate antigen has been identified for it. The junction departs from germline at one end; a sequencing error may be responsible.

Libraries were made using 5' RACE. Sequencing used an Illumina HiSeq 2500. A second PCR of roughly 6 to 11 cycles was performed with a sample-barcoded 5' primer and a J-beta primer mix. A unique molecular identifier was introduced onto each TCR beta cDNA molecule by a template-switch 5' adaptor carrying 12 random nucleotides. At least 2.5 million CDR3-containing paired-end reads were obtained from each sample. First-strand cDNA was synthesized from all RNA with the Mint cDNA synthesis kit, primed by a TRBC-specific oligonucleotide. All cDNA was treated with uracil-DNA glycosylase and then went through a first 18-cycle PCR with the universal primers M1SS and BC2_uni_R. The paper's processing steps were these. Normalization of each sample was performed by random selection of 1 million high-quality reads, each carrying a distinct molecular identifier. Instead of being binned into consensus sequences, reads that shared molecular identifiers were thrown out. MiTCR, run with a Q25 quality threshold and the strictest error-elimination algorithm, handled CDR3 identification, clonotype clustering and error correction. Lower-bound total TCR beta diversity was estimated with a nonparametric unseen species model using Euler transformation. TCRdb reran the public reads through fastp at Q25 and MiXCR, keeping productive beta chains. Entries that share a CDR3 protein sequence are merged under the most common genes and DNA. The V and J calls, along with clone size, are taken from TCRdb and not from the paper's own processing. A total of 600,000 to 900,000 distinct CDR3 sequences appear in this sample, roughly 24% of them only once. Of the sample, under 3% is held by the ten largest clones.

CDR1 and CDR2 (SGHKS, YYEKEE) derive from the germline V gene (reference sequence). The cysteine opens and the phenylalanine closes a CDR3 of 14 amino acids. CDR3 DNA is the only sequence kept; it has 42 bases, read in frame from the first base. These sequences were also reported in another study, on T cells of mothers and their children. The second paper further reports: Nine systemically healthy Caucasian individuals served as donors, namely three mothers together with their six children. cDNA synthesis consumed the entire amount of extracted RNA, loaded at around 1.5 ug RNA in each 15 ul reaction. Sample barcodes and 2-4 random nucleotides were added via the M1S primer in the second PCR. More than 8.5 million TCR beta CDR3 reads were obtained from each mother, and roughly 3.1 million reads were obtained from each child. TCR recombination output is similarly shaped by thymic selection in related and unrelated pairs, with a minor effect exerted by inherited differences. Related mother-child pairs always showed normalized repertoire overlap that was slightly higher than in unrelated mother-child pairs, though the difference was never significant. No persistent microchimeric T cell clones were detected, at a sensitivity of 80 to 100 clones per million clonotypes. In the study, deep NGS was used to compare the TCR beta repertoires of mothers and children, and features distinguishing related mother-child pairs from unrelated individuals were sought. Mothers averaged roughly 40 +/- 4 years of age and children averaged about 10 +/- 4 years. After adapters were ligated using NEBNext reagents, the libraries underwent 100+100 nt paired-end sequencing on an Illumina HiSeq 2000. To avoid cross-contamination, the mother libraries and the child libraries were prepared a month apart and sequenced in separate runs. Between roughly 450,000 and 2,000,000 distinct TCR beta clonotypes were identified per donor. Naive TCR beta clonotypes were estimated from low-frequency clonotypes matched to each donor's FACS-determined naive share, without sorting.

Specimen: blood. The chain is assembled from TRBV5-5 and TRBJ2-3; no D gene call is confident. This clonotype was sampled from a boy between 5 and 17 years old in good health. CDR3 sequence: CASSFGARWDTQYF. The DNA reads TGTGCCAGCAGCTTCGGCGCAAGGTGGGATACGCAATATTTT.